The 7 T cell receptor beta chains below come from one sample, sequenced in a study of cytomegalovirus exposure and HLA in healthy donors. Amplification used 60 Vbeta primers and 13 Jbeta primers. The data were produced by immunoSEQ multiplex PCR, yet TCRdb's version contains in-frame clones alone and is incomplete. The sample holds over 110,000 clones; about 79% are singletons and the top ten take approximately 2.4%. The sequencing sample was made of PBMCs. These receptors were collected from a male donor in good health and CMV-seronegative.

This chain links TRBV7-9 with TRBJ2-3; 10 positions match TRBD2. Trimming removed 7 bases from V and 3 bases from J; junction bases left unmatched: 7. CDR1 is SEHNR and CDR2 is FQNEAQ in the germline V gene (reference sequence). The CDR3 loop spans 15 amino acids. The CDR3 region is CASIPAGGRTDTQYF. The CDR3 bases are TGTGCCAGCATTCCAGCGGGAGGGAGGACAGATACGCAGTATTTT.

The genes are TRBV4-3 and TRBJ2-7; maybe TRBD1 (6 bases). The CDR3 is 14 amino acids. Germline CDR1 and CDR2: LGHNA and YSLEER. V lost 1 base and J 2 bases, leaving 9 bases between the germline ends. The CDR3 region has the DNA TGCGCCAGCAGCCAAGCGGACAGCCCCTACGAGCAGTACTTC. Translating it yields CASSQADSPYEQYF.

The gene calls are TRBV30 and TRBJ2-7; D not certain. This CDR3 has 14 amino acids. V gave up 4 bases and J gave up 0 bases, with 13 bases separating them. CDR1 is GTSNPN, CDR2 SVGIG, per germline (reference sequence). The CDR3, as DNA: TGTGCCTGGATGTCGAGTAGGAGCTCCTACGAGCAGTACTTC. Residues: CAWMSSRSSYEQYF.

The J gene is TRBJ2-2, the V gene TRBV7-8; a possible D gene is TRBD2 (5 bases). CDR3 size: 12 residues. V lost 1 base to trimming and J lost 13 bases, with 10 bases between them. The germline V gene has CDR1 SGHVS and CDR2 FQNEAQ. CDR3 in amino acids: CASSLESGGLFF. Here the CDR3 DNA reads TGTGCCAGCAGCTTAGAGAGTGGAGGGCTGTTTTTT.

CDR3 in DNA: TGTGCCAGTAGTTGGACAGGGGATCCTGTTTATGGCTACACCTTC. Its protein is CASSWTGDPVYGYTF. The V call is TRBV19, the J call TRBJ1-2; 9 bases line up with TRBD1. Germline CDR1 is LNHDA and CDR2 is SQIVND (reference sequence). The CDR3 is made up of 15 amino acids. V was pared by 5 bases and J by 5 bases, with 9 bases of the junction left unmatched.

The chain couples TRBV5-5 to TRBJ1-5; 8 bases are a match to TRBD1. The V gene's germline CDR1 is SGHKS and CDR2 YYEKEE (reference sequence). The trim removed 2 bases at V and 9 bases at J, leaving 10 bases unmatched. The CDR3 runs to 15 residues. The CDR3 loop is CASSFQGQQGVPQHF. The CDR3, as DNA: TGTGCCAGCAGCTTTCAGGGGCAACAGGGGGTGCCCCAGCATTTT.

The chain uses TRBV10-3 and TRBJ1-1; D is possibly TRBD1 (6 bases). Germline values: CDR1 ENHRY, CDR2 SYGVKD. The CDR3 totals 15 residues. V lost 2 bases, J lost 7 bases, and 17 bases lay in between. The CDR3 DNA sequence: TGTGCCATCAGTGAGCCCTCCGGGACATTTAATGAAGCTTTCTTT. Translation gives CAISEPSGTFNEAFF.